The clone carrying this T cell receptor (beta chain) was found once. The data were taken from a study of technical replicates of blood from a handful of donors. Profiled with immunoSEQ multiplex PCR; TCRdb holds only in-frame clones, not every one. The data hold about 88,000 clones, with 85% to 95% observed a single time. The sequencing input was T cells isolated from PBMCs. This TCR came from a human donor in good health.

Written as DNA, the CDR3 is TGTGCCAGTAGTATAGCTTTCCAGAAAAATCAGCCCCAGCATTTT. Translated, it gives CASSIAFQKNQPQHF. This chain links TRBV19 with TRBJ1-5, with D uncertain. Germline V gene sequence: CDR1 LNHDA, CDR2 SQIVND (reference sequence). The CDR3 runs to 15 residues. The ends were cut back, 1 base at V and 4 bases at J, with 11 bases in the middle.